This TCR beta chain was sequenced in a study of response to subunit inactivated influenza vaccine. In its sample, this clonotype was seen many times. What it binds is unknown. The junction departs from germline at one end; a sequencing error may be responsible. TCRdb reanalysed the RT-PCR reads using MiXCR and keeps one entry per CDR3 protein. Here the sample spans 500,000 to 600,000 distinct CDR3 sequences, about 10% being singletons. The CDR3 consists of 13 residues. CDR1 and CDR2 (germline): SGHAT, FQNNGV. Broader study findings: The study's authors posited that every seasonal influenza vaccination enlists few new T cells.

The sample in question was PBMCs from blood, obtained on the day of vaccination. This TCR derives from a man aged 50 to 60 who received an inactivated influenza vaccine. V is TRBV11-2 and J is TRBJ2-5; 7 nucleotides agree with TRBD1. CDR3 sequence: CASSLGGEETQYF. DNA of the CDR3: TGTGCCAGCAGTTTAGGGGGCGAAGAGACCCAGTACTTC. Variable domain in full (rest from reference TRBV11-2 and TRBJ2-5): EAGVAQSPRYKIIEKRQSVAFWCNPISGHATLYWYQQILGQGPKLLIQFQNNGVVDDSQLPKDRFSAERLKGVDSTLKIQPAKLEDSAVYLCASSLGGEETQYFGPGTRLLVL.